The present TCR beta chain was sequenced within a study of blood T cell repertoires in COVID-19. At the level of the study: Sites across the United States, Italy and Spain contributed samples from acute and convalescent COVID-19. T cells, B-cell-depleted T cells, or PBMCs provided the cDNA or gDNA that served as material.

Repertoires were generated with immunoSEQ multiplex PCR, while TCRdb's copy carries only in-frame clones and drops some. The table includes over 85,000 clones, 75% to 85% detected once. This CDR3 contains 19 residues. In germline, CDR1 is LNHDA, CDR2 SQIVND (reference sequence). Trimming at V came to 5 bases and at J to 0 bases, leaving 12 bases not matched to a gene. The receptor comes from a human donor in a cohort sampled during active COVID-19. The source material was peripheral blood. This chain joins TRBV19 and TRBJ2-1; 11 nucleotides line up with TRBD2. The CDR3 bases are TGTGCCAGTAGTGCAAGACCCGGGACTAGCGGTAGCTCCTACAATGAGCAGTTCTTC. It is translated as CASSARPGTSGSSYNEQFF. The variable domain in full, completed from reference TRBV19 and TRBJ2-1, reads DGGITQSPKYLFRKEGQNVTLSCEQNLNHDAMYWYRQDPGQGLRLIYYSQIVNDFQKGDIAEGYSVSREKKESFPLTVTSAQKNPTAFYLCASSARPGTSGSSYNEQFFGPGTRLTVL.